Sequencing of this T cell receptor (beta chain) was carried out in a study of T cell responses to AZD1222 COVID-19 vaccine. Concerning this clone itself: Its antigen is unknown.

Only in-frame clones appear in the TCRdb table, and some are missing; sequencing was by immunoSEQ multiplex PCR. The sample yields about 88,000 clones, around nine tenths seen once. Study-wide results and limits: Repertoires were collected only later (after the peak T cell response had occurred).

This receptor was obtained from an adult who received the AZD1222 COVID-19 vaccine. The specimen comprised peripheral blood, sampled 28 days after the second AZD1222 dose.

As DNA, the CDR3 is TGTGCCAGCTCAGCCGGGACAGGGGATGCCGGGGAGCTGTTTTTT. Encoded protein: CASSAGTGDAGELFF. V usage is TRBV18 and J usage is TRBJ2-2, with TRBD1 matching 10 bases. The CDR3 is 15 residues long. V was clipped by 5 bases and J by 6 bases; unmatched bases: 6. The V gene's germline CDR1 is KGHSH and CDR2 LQKENI.